These T cell receptor beta chains were read from a single sample in a study of shared clonotypes between healthy human individuals. Generated by immunoSEQ multiplex PCR, the TCRdb table keeps only in-frame clones and is missing some. The profile covers around 940,000 clones, with around 80% appearing a single time and approximately 1.5% taken by the ten largest. The specimen sequenced was memory CD4+ T cells sorted from blood. Source of these receptors: a man between 18 and 29 years old in good health. CDR3s include the opening cysteine and the closing phenylalanine or tryptophan. A D gene is named only where the DNA matches it firmly. The listing skips clone size in some rows; elsewhere it reads once, few, many or a size class.

TRBJ2-5	few	TRBV6-5	.	13	CASSSRSRETQYF	TGTGCCAGCAGTTCCCGGTCGAGGGAGACCCAGTACTTC
TRBJ2-1	.	TRBV27	.	16	CASSTLSGGLGNEQFF	TGTGCCAGCAGTACACTATCTGGGGGCTTGGGGAATGAGCAGTTCTTC
TRBJ2-7	.	TRBV11-2	.	12	CASSQIRNEQYF	TGTGCCAGCAGCCAAATCAGGAACGAGCAGTACTTC
TRBJ2-1	.	TRBV6-5	.	12	CASSSIPGPTIF	TGTGCCAGCAGTTCAATACCGGGACCCACGATCTTC
TRBJ1-6	.	TRBV28	.	15	CASSLTATYNSPLHF	TGTGCCAGCAGTTTAACGGCAACCTATAATTCACCCCTCCACTTT
TRBJ2-1	.	TRBV10-2	.	16	CASSDSPGRSYNEQFF	TGCGCCAGCAGTGACAGCCCCGGCCGCTCCTACAATGAGCAGTTCTTC
TRBJ1-5	.	TRBV19	.	13	CASSSRMDQPQHF	TGTGCCAGTAGTTCCCGGATGGATCAGCCCCAGCATTTT
TRBJ1-1	.	TRBV2	TRBD1	13	CASRGTGNGEAFF	TGTGCCAGCAGGGGGACAGGGAACGGTGAAGCTTTCTTT
TRBJ2-5	.	TRBV10-1	.	11	CASSDSGGQYF	TGCGCCAGCAGTGATTCCGGGGGCCAGTACTTC
TRBJ1-2	once	TRBV5-5	.	13	CASSFQGDAGYTF	TGTGCCAGCAGCTTTCAGGGTGATGCTGGCTACACCTTC
TRBJ1-5	many	TRBV4-2	.	17	CASSQGSPGGLNQPQHF	TGTGCCAGCAGCCAAGGGTCTCCAGGCGGGCTAAATCAGCCCCAGCATTTT
TRBJ2-2	.	TRBV5-4	TRBD2	15	CASSLAEVGTGELFF	TGTGCCAGCAGCCTAGCGGAAGTGGGGACCGGGGAGCTGTTTTTT
TRBJ1-1	few	TRBV2	.	14	CASSKDGGWTEAFF	TGTGCCAGCAGTAAGGACGGAGGATGGACTGAAGCTTTCTTT
TRBJ2-1	.	TRBV6-5	TRBD1	15	CASSAGTGGYNEQFF	TGTGCCAGCAGTGCGGGGACAGGGGGGTACAATGAGCAGTTCTTC
TRBJ1-5	.	TRBV5-4	TRBD1	13	CASSADRVQPQHF	TGTGCCAGCAGCGCGGACAGGGTCCAGCCCCAGCATTTT
TRBJ1-6	.	TRBV6-4	.	19	CASSTPTGTKSSYNSPLHF	TGTGCCAGCAGTACCCCGACCGGGACAAAGAGCTCCTATAATTCACCCCTCCACTTT
TRBJ2-7	.	TRBV10-3	TRBD2	14	CAISSGTSGVSQYF	TGTGCCATCAGTTCCGGGACTAGCGGGGTGAGTCAGTACTTC
TRBJ1-5	few	TRBV6-1	.	12	CATNSMGQPQHF	TGTGCCACCAACAGCATGGGTCAGCCCCAGCATTTT
TRBJ2-3	few	TRBV2	TRBD2	15	CASSIIAGVTDTQYF	TGTGCCAGCAGTATAATAGCGGGAGTCACAGATACGCAGTATTTT
TRBJ2-2	many	TRBV14	TRBD2	17	CASSQRVASGRTGELFF	TGTGCCAGCAGCCAACGTGTGGCTAGCGGGAGGACCGGGGAGCTGTTTTTT
TRBJ2-5	.	TRBV5-1	.	15	CASSPGSGQEETQYF	TGCGCCAGCAGCCCGGGTAGTGGGCAAGAAGAGACCCAGTACTTC
TRBJ1-1	.	TRBV7-2	TRBD1	14	CASSLFRDSSEAFF	TGTGCCAGCAGCTTGTTTAGGGACAGCTCGGAAGCTTTCTTT
TRBJ1-2	.	TRBV30	TRBD1	15	CAWSVGWDSAYGYTF	TGTGCCTGGAGTGTAGGATGGGACAGCGCCTATGGCTACACCTTC
TRBJ2-3	.	TRBV4-3	.	11	CASSQEYTQYF	TGCGCCAGCAGCCAAGAGTATACGCAGTATTTT
TRBJ2-3	.	TRBV18	.	13	CASSGRERDTQYF	TGTGCCAGCTCAGGGCGAGAGAGGGATACGCAGTATTTT
TRBJ1-2	.	TRBV5-1	TRBD1	14	CASSPSGTDYGYTF	TGCGCCAGCAGCCCCTCCGGGACAGATTATGGCTACACCTTC
TRBJ2-7	once	TRBV5-1	.	14	CASSLQGGGYEQYF	TGCGCCAGCAGCTTACAGGGCGGCGGGTACGAGCAGTACTTC
TRBJ2-2	.	TRBV6-6	TRBD1	16	CASRIRQGVNTGELFF	TGTGCCAGCAGAATTAGACAGGGGGTGAACACCGGGGAGCTGTTTTTT
TRBJ1-2	.	TRBV6-1	.	14	CASSELGTVYGYTF	TGTGCCAGCAGTGAACTTGGGACGGTCTATGGCTACACCTTC
TRBJ2-3	once	TRBV4-1	TRBD2	16	CASSQGTSSFTDTQYF	TGCGCCAGCAGCCAAGGGACTAGCTCCTTCACAGATACGCAGTATTTT
TRBJ2-2	few	TRBV5-1	.	14	CASSFRLGTGELFF	TGCGCCAGCAGCTTTCGATTGGGCACCGGGGAGCTGTTTTTT
TRBJ2-7	.	TRBV10-3	.	15	CAINSAGQGFYEQYF	TGTGCCATCAATTCCGCGGGACAAGGCTTCTACGAGCAGTACTTC
TRBJ2-7	.	TRBV2	.	13	CASSVRRSYEQYF	TGTGCCAGCAGTGTAAGGCGGTCTTACGAGCAGTACTTC
TRBJ1-1	.	TRBV2	.	15	CASRGEEGPNTEAFF	TGTGCCAGCAGGGGGGAGGAGGGGCCAAACACTGAAGCTTTCTTT
TRBJ1-1	.	TRBV18	.	13	CASSPGVETEAFF	TGTGCCAGCTCACCCGGCGTGGAAACTGAAGCTTTCTTT